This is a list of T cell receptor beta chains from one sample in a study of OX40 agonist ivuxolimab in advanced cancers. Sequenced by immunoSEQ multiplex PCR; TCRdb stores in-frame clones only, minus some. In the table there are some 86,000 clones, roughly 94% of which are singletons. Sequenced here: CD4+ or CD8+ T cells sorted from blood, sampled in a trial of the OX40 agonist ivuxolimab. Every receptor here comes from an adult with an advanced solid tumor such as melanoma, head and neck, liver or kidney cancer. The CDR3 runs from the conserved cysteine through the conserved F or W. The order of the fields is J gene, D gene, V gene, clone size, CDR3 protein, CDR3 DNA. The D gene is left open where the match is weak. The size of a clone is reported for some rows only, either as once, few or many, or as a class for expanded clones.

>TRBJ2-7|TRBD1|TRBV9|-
CASSPGTGPYEQYF
TGTGCCAGCAGCCCCGGGACAGGGCCCTACGAGCAGTACTTC
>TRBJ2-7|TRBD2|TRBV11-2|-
CASSLEAGVLNEQYF
TGTGCCAGCAGCTTAGAGGCGGGAGTATTAAACGAGCAGTACTTC
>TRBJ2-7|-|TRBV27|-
CASSFFRGSRYEQYF
TGTGCCAGCAGTTTTTTCCGGGGCAGTCGCTACGAGCAGTACTTC
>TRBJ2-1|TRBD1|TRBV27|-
CASNPTGGRFHEQFF
TGTGCCAGCAACCCGACAGGGGGCCGGTTTCACGAGCAGTTCTTC
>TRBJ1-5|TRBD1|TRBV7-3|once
CASSLAGGGNQPQHF
TGTGCCAGCAGCTTAGCAGGGGGCGGCAATCAGCCCCAGCATTTT
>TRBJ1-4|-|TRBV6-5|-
CASQGLNEKLFF
TGTGCCAGCCAAGGGCTTAATGAAAAACTGTTTTTT
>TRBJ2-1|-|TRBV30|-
CAWSAALGISYNEQFF
TGTGCCTGGAGCGCCGCCCTGGGGATCTCCTACAATGAGCAGTTCTTC
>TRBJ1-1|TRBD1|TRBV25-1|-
CASSSGQGHTEAFF
TGTGCCAGCAGTTCCGGACAGGGACACACTGAAGCTTTCTTT
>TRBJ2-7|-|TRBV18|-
CASSRDITLEASGPRGEQYF
TGTGCCAGCTCCCGGGACATCACCCTCGAAGCTAGCGGACCGCGGGGCGAGCAGTACTTC
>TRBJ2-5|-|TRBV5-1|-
CASSGQTLQETQYF
TGCGCCAGCAGTGGACAGACATTACAAGAGACCCAGTACTTC
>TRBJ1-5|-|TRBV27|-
CASRSVSNQPQHF
TGTGCCAGCCGGTCGGTTAGCAATCAGCCCCAGCATTTT
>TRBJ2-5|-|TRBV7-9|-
CASSPSVNGEEIQYF
TGTGCCAGCAGCCCGTCGGTGAATGGGGAAGAGATCCAGTACTTC
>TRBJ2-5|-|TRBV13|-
CASSVRTDWETQYF
TGTGCCAGCAGCGTCAGGACTGACTGGGAGACCCAGTACTTC
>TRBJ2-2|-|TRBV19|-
CASRPQGSGELFF
TGTGCCAGTAGGCCGCAGGGATCCGGGGAGCTGTTTTTT
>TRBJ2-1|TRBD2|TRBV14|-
CASSQDFGRAYEQFF
TGTGCCAGCAGCCAAGATTTTGGGAGGGCCTATGAGCAGTTCTTC
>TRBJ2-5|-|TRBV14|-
CASSQTSLETQYF
TGTGCCAGCAGCCAAACGTCCCTAGAGACCCAGTACTTC
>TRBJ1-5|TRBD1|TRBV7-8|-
CASSANRGSNQPQHF
TGTGCCAGCAGCGCAAACAGGGGGAGCAATCAGCCCCAGCATTTT
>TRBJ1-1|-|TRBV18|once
CASSPPMDTEAFF
TGTGCCAGCTCACCACCCATGGACACTGAAGCTTTCTTT
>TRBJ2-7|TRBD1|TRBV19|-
CASSIGGQVVSYEQYF
TGTGCCAGTAGTATTGGGGGACAGGTCGTCTCCTACGAGCAGTACTTC
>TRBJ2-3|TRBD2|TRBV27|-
CASSSGLRTDTQYF
TGTGCCAGCAGTTCGGGACTAAGAACAGATACGCAGTATTTT
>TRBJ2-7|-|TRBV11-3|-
CASSLDWGYEQYF
TGTGCCAGCAGCCTCGACTGGGGCTACGAGCAGTACTTC
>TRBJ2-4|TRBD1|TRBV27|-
CASSLGDSKNIQYF
TGTGCCAGCAGTTTAGGGGACAGCAAAAACATTCAGTACTTC
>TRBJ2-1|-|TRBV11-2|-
CASSFGAHYNEQFF
TGTGCCAGCAGCTTCGGGGCCCACTACAATGAGCAGTTCTTC
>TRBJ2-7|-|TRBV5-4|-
CASSWGVGAYEQYF
TGTGCCAGCAGCTGGGGGGTAGGAGCCTACGAGCAGTACTTC
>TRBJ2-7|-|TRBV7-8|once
CASSLIGKYEQYF
TGTGCCAGCAGCTTAATCGGGAAATACGAGCAGTACTTC
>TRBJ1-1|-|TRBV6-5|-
CASSVSESTEAFF
TGTGCCAGCAGTGTCTCTGAGTCGACTGAAGCTTTCTTT
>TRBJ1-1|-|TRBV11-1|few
CASSSGTLEAFF
TGTGCCAGCAGCTCCGGGACACTCGAAGCTTTCTTT
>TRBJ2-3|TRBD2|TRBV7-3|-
CASSPGLVSDTQYF
TGTGCCAGCAGCCCGGGACTAGTATCAGATACGCAGTATTTT
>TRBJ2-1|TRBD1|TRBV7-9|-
CASSLGQGNEQFF
TGTGCCAGCAGCCTGGGACAGGGGAATGAGCAGTTCTTC
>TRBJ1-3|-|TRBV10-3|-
CAISDLEISGNTIYF
TGTGCCATCAGTGATTTGGAAATCTCTGGAAACACCATATATTTT
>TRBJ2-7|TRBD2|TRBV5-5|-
CASSRGEMSYEQYF
TGTGCCAGCAGCCGGGGGGAGATGTCCTACGAGCAGTACTTC